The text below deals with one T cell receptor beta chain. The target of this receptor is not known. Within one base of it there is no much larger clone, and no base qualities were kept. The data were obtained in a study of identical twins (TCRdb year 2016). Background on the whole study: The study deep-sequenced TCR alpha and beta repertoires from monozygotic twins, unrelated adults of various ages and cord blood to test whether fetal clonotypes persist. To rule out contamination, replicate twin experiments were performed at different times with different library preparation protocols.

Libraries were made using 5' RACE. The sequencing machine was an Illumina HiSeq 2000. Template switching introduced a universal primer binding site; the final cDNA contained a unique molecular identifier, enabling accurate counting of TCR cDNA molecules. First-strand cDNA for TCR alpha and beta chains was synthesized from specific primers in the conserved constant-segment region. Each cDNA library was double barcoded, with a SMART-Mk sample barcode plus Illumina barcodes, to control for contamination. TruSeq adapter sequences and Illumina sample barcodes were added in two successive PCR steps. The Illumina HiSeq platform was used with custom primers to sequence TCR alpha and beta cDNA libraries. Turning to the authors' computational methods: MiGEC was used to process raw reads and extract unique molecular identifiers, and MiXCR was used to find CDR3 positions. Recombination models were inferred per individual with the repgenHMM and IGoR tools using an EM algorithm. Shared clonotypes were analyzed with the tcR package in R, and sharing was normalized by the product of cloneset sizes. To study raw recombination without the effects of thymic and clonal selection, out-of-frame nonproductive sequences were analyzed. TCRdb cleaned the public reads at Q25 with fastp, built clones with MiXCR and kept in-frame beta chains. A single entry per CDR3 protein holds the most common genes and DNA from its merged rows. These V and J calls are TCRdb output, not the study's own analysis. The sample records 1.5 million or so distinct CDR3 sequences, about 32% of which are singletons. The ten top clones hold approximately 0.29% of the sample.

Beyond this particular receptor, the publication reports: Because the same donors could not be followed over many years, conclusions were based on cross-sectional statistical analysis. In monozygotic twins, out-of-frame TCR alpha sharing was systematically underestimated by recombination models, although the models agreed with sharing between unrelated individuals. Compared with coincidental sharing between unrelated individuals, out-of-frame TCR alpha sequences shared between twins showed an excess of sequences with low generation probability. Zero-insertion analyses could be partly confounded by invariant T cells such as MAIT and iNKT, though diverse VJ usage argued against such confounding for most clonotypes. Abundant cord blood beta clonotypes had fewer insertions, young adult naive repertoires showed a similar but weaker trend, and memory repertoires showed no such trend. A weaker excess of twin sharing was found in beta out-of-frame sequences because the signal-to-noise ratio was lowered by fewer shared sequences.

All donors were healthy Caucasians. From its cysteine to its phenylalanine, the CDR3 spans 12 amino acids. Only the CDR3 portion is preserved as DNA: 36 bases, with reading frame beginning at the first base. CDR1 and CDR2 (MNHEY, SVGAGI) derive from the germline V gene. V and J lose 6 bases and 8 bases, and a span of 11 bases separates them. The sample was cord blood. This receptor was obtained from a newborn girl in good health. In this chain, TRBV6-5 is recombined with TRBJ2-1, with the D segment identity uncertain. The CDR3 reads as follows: CASRPTPHEQFF. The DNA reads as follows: TGTGCCAGCAGGCCGACCCCGCATGAGCAGTTCTTC.